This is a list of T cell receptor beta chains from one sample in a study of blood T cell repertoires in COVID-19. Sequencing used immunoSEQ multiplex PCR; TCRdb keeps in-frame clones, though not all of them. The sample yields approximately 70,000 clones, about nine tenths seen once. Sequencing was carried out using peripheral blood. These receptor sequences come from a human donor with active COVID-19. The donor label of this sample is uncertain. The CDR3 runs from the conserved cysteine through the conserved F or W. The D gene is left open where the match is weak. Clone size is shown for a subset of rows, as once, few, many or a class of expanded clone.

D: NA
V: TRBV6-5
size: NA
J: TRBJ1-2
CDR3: CASRTGYGYTF
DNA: TGTGCCAGCAGGACAGGCTATGGCTACACCTTC

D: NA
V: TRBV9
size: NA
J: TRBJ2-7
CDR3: CASSVSPTEEQYF
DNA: TGTGCCAGCAGCGTATCCCCAACGGAGGAGCAGTACTTC

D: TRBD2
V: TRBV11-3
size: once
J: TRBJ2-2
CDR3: CASSFAGVDTGELFF
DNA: TGTGCCAGCAGCTTTGCGGGGGTTGACACCGGGGAGCTGTTTTTT

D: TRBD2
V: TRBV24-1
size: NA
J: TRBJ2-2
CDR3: CATSESIAGDTGELFF
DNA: TGTGCCACCAGTGAATCTATAGCGGGAGACACCGGGGAGCTGTTTTTT

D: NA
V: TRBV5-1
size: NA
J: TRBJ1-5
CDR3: CASSFQGESNQPQHF
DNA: TGCGCCAGCAGCTTCCAGGGTGAGAGCAATCAGCCCCAGCATTTT

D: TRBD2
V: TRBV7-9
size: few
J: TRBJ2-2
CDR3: CASSLRGSGTGELFF
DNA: TGTGCCAGCAGCTTACGCGGGAGTGGTACCGGGGAGCTGTTTTTT

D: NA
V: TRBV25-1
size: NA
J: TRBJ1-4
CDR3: CASSVGGVDEKLFF
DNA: TGTGCCAGCAGTGTGGGAGGGGTAGATGAAAAACTGTTTTTT

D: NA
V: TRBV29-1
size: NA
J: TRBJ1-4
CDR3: CSVAVAGATNEKLFF
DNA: TGCAGCGTTGCTGTCGCGGGAGCAACTAATGAAAAACTGTTTTTT

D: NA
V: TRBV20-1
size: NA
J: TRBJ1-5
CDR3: CSASLGGQPQHF
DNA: TGCAGTGCTAGTTTAGGGGGTCAGCCCCAGCATTTT

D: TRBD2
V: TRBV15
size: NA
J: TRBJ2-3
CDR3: CATSTPGLAGGTDTQYF
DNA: TGTGCCACCAGCACTCCGGGACTAGCGGGAGGGACAGATACGCAGTATTTT

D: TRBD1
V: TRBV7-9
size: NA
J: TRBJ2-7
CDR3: CASSLPGQGTPVQYF
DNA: TGTGCCAGCAGCTTACCCGGACAGGGGACCCCCGTGCAGTACTTC

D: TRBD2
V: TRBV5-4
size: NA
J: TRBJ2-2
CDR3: CASSGGLAGIGGELFF
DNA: TGTGCCAGCAGCGGGGGACTAGCGGGAATCGGCGGGGAGCTGTTTTTT

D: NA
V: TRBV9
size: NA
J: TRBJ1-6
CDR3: CASSVNQANSPLHF
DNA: TGTGCCAGCAGCGTGAATCAGGCAAATTCACCCCTCCACTTT

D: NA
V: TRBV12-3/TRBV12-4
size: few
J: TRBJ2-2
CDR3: CASSKGGRELFF
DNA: TGTGCCAGCTCCAAGGGGGGGAGGGAGCTGTTTTTT

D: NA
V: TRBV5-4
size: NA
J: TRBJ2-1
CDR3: CASSLPSSYNEQFF
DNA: TGTGCCAGCAGCCTCCCCAGCTCCTACAATGAGCAGTTCTTC

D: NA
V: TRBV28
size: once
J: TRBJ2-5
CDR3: CASSSRTQETQYF
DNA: TGTGCCAGCAGTTCCAGAACCCAAGAGACCCAGTACTTC

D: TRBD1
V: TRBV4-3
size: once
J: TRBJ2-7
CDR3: CASSQEGTGNYEQYF
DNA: TGCGCCAGCAGCCAAGAGGGGACAGGGAACTACGAGCAGTACTTC

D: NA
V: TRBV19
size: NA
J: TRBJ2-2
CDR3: CASSIEPQVGGELFF
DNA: TGTGCCAGTAGTATAGAGCCGCAGGTCGGCGGGGAGCTGTTTTTT